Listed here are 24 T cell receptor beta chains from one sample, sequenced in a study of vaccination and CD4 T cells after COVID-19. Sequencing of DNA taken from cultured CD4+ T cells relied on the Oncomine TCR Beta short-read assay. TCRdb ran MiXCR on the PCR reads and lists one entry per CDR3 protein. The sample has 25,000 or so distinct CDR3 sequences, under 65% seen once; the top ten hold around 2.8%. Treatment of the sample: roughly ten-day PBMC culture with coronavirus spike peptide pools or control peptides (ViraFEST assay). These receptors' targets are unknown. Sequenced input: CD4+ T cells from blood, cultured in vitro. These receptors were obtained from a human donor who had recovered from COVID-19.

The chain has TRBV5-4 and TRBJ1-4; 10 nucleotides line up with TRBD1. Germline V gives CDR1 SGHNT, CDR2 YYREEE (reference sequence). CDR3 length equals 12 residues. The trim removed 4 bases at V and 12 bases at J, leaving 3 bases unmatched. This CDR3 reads CASSRDRGQLFF. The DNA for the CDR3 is TGTGCCAGCAGCAGGGACAGGGGACAACTGTTTTTT.

The CDR3 region has the DNA TGTGCCAGCAGTTACCTCGAACGGGGTGAAGCTTTCTTT. It codes for CASSYLERGEAFF. The chain uses TRBV6-5 and TRBJ1-1, with D unresolved. The CDR3 loop spans 13 amino acids. CDR1 MNHEY and CDR2 SVGAGI come from the germline V gene. V lost 2 bases and J 7 bases, leaving 11 bases between the germline ends.

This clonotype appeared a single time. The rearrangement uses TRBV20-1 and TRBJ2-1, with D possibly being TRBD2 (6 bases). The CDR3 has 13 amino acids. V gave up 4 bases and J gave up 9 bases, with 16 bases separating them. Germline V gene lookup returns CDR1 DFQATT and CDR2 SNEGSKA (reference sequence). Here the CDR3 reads CSANDFVGGEQFF. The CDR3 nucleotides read TGCAGTGCTAATGATTTCGTGGGAGGTGAGCAGTTCTTC.

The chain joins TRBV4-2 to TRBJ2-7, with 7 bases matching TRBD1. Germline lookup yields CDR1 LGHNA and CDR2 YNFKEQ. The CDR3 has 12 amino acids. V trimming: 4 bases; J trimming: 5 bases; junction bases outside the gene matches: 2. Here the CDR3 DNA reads TGTGCCAGCAGCCTGGACAGGCACGAGCAGTACTTC. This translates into CASSLDRHEQYF.

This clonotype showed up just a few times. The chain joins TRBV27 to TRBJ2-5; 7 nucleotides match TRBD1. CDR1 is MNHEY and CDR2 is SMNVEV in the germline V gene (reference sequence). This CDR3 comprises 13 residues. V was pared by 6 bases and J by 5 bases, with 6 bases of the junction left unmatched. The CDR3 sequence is CASSFYRGETQYF. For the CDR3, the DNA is TGTGCCAGCAGCTTCTACAGGGGTGAGACCCAGTACTTC.

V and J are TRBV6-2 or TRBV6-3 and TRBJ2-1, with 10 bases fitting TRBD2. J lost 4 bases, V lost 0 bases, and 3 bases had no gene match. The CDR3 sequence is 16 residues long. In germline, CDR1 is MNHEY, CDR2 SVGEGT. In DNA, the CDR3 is TGTGCCAGCAGTTACTCTAGCGGGGGGCCGTACAATGAGCAGTTCTTC. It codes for CASSYSSGGPYNEQFF.

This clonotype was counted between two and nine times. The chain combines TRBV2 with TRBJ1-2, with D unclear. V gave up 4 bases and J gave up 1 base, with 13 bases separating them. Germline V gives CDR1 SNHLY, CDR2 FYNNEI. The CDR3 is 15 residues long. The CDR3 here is CASSAEFLDNYGYTF. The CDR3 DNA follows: TGTGCCAGCAGTGCCGAATTTCTGGATAACTATGGCTACACCTTC.

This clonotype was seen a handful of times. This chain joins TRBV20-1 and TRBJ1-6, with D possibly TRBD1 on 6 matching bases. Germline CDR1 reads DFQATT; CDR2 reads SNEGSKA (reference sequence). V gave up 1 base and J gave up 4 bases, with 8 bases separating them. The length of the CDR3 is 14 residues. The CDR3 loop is CSARAGQYNSPLHF. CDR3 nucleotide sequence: TGCAGTGCTAGAGCTGGACAGTATAATTCACCCCTCCACTTT.

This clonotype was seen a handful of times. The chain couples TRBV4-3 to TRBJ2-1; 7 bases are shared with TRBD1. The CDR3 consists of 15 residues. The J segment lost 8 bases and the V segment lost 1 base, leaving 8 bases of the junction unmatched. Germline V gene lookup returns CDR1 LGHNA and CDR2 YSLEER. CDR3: CASSQGGGEYHEQFF. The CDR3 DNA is TGCGCCAGCAGCCAAGGAGGGGGCGAATATCATGAGCAGTTCTTC.

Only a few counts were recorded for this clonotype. CDR3 amino acids: CATSPGKNTEAFF. CDR3 nucleotide sequence: TGTGCCACCAGTCCAGGGAAAAACACTGAAGCTTTCTTT. This chain links TRBV24-1 with TRBJ1-1; a possible D gene is TRBD1 (5 bases). The V end was cut by 6 bases, the J end by 2 bases, with 9 bases between. CDR1 and CDR2 from the germline V gene are KGHDR and SFDVKD. The CDR3 contains 13 residues.

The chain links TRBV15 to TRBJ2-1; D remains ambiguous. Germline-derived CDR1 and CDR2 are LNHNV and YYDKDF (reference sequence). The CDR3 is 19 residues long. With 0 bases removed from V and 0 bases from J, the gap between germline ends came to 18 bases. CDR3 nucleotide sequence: TGTGCCACCAGCAGAGATAAGGGTAGAGTGGGCAGCTCCTACAATGAGCAGTTCTTC. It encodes CATSRDKGRVGSSYNEQFF.

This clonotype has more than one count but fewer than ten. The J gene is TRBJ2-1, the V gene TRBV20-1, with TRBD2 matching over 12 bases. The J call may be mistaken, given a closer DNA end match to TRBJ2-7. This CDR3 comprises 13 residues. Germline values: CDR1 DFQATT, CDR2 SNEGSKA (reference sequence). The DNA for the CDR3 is TGCAGTGCCGGACTAGCGGGACTCAACGAGCAGTACTTC. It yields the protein CSAGLAGLNEQYF.

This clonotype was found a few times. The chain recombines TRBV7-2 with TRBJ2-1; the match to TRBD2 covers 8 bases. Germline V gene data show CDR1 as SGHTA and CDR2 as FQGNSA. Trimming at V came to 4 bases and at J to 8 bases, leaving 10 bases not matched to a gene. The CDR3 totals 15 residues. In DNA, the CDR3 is TGTGCCAGCAGCTCAGCCGGGACTAGTCTATATGAGCAGTTCTTC. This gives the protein CASSSAGTSLYEQFF.

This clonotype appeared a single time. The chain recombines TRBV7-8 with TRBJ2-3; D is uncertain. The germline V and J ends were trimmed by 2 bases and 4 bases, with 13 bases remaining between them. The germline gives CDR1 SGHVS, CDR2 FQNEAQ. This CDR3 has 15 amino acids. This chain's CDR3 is CASSLNRVLPDTQYF. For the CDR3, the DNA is TGTGCCAGCAGCTTAAATCGGGTTCTTCCAGATACGCAGTATTTT.

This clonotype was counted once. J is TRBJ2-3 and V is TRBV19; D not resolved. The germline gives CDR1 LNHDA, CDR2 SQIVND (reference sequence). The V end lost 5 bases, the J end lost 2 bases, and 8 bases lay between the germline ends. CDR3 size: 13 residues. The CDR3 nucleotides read TGTGCCAGTAGTGACCTCAACACAGATACGCAGTATTTT. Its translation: CASSDLNTDTQYF.

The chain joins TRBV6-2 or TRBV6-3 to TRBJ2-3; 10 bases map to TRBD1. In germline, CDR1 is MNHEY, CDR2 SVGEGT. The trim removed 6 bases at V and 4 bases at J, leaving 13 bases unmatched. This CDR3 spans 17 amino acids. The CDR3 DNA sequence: TGTGCCAGCAGCTCGGGACAGGGGAGGTGGAGTCCAGATACGCAGTATTTT. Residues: CASSSGQGRWSPDTQYF.

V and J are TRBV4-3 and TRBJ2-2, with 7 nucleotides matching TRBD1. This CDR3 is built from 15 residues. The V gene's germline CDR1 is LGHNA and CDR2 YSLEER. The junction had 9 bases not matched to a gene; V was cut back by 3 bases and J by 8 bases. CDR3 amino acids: CASSHSTGRTGELFF. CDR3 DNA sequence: TGCGCCAGCAGCCATTCGACAGGGAGAACGGGGGAGCTGTTTTTT.

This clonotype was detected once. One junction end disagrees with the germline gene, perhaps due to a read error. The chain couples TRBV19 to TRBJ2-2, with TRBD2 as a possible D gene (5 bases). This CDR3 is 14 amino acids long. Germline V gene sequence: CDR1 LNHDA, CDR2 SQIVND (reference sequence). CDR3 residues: CASSIVPETGEPFF. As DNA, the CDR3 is TGTGCCAGTAGTATTGTGCCGGAAACCGGGGAGCCGTTTTTT.

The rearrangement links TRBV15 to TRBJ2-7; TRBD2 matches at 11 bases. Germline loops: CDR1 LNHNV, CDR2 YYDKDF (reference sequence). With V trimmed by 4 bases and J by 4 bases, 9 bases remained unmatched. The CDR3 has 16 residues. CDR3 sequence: CATSTRTSGSPYEQYF. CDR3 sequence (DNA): TGTGCCACCAGCACCCGGACTAGCGGGTCACCTTACGAGCAGTACTTC.

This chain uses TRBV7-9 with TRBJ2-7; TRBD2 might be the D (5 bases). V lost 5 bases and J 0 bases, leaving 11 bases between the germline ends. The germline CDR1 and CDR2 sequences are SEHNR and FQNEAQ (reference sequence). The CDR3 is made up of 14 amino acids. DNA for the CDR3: TGTGCCAGCAGCCAACCGAGGGACTCCTACGAGCAGTACTTC. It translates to CASSQPRDSYEQYF. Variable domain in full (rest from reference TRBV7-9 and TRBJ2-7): DTGVSQNPRHKITKRGQNVTFRCDPISEHNRLYWYRQTLGQGPEFLTYFQNEAQLEKSRLLSDRFSAERPKGSFSTLEIQRTEQGDSAMYLCASSQPRDSYEQYFGPGTRLTVT.

The CDR3 coding sequence is TGTGCCAGCAGTGTCAGATGGAGCAGGGTTCGCGATACGCAGTATTTT. Residues: CASSVRWSRVRDTQYF. V gene TRBV6-1 combines with J gene TRBJ2-3, with D tentatively TRBD1 (5 bases). Trimming pared 4 bases from V and 6 bases from J, leaving 20 bases between. This CDR3 comprises 16 residues. Germline values: CDR1 MNHNS, CDR2 SASEGT.

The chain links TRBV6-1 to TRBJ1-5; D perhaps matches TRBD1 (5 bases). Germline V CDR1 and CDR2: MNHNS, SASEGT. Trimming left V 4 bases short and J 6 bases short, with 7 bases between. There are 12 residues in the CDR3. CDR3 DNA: TGTGCCAGCAGTGCAGGGAGTCAGCCCCAGCATTTT. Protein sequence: CASSAGSQPQHF.

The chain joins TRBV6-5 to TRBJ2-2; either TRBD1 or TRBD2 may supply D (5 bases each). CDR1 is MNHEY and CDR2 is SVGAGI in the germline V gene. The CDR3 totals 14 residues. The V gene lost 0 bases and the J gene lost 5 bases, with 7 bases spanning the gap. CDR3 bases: TGTGCCAGCAGTTACTCGAGGGGAACCGGGGAGCTGTTTTTT. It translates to CASSYSRGTGELFF.

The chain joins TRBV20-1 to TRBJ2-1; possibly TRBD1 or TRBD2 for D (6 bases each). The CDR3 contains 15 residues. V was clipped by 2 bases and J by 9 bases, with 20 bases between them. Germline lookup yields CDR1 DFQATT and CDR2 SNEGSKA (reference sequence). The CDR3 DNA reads TGCAGTGCTAGACCCCTCGGAGGGGGATGGGCTGAGCAGTTCTTC. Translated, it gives CSARPLGGGWAEQFF.